The rows below give T cell receptor beta chains drawn from one sample of a study of shared clonotypes between healthy human individuals. The repertoire was sequenced with immunoSEQ multiplex PCR; TCRdb's copy has only in-frame clones and lacks some. The sample has 2 million to 3 million clones, 90% to 95% seen once. Sequencing was carried out using naive CD4+ T cells from PBMCs. The receptor set was obtained from a man in his late teens or twenties in good health. Some clones in this sample may be carry-over from other donors' samples. Both conserved end residues are part of each CDR3. D genes are given only for firm matches. Not every row has a clone size; where given, it reads once, few, many or a size class.

clone_size	v_call	d_call	j_call	cdr3_aa
.	TRBV9	.	TRBJ2-7	CASSVRTSYEQYF
.	TRBV25-1	.	TRBJ2-7	CASIGGGLSYEQYF
.	TRBV19	.	TRBJ2-1	CASSLIRGTIPGGEQFF
.	TRBV5-1	.	TRBJ2-1	CASSLGPGSYNEQFF
.	TRBV27	.	TRBJ1-2	CASSLGGRAAGYTF
.	TRBV7-2	.	TRBJ2-3	CASSLGGGFSTDTQYF
.	TRBV28	.	TRBJ2-2	CASSFPIPGVGRVNTGELFF
.	TRBV27	.	TRBJ2-2	CASSRQGGGTGELFF
.	TRBV29-1	.	TRBJ2-5	CSVESSVETQYF
.	TRBV7-2	TRBD2	TRBJ2-3	CASSTRTSGNTDTQYF
.	TRBV4-3	.	TRBJ2-3	CASSQAKRAPDSATQYF
.	TRBV19	TRBD2	TRBJ2-2	CASHGGRAELFF
.	TRBV15	.	TRBJ2-7	CATSRRGYEQYF
.	TRBV6-6	.	TRBJ1-5	CASKREREYSQPQHF
.	TRBV27	TRBD1	TRBJ2-7	CASSFNRGPEQYF
.	TRBV12-5	.	TRBJ2-1	CASGISTRSYNEQFF
.	TRBV18	.	TRBJ1-2	CASSPTAGDYGYTF
.	TRBV6-5	.	TRBJ1-5	CASSYSAGNQPQHF
.	TRBV7-2	.	TRBJ1-2	CASSLERAGSYGYTF
.	TRBV29-1	TRBD1	TRBJ2-6	CSVEADRVDSGANVLTF
few	TRBV6-6	TRBD1	TRBJ1-5	CASRPGTGGDQPQHF
.	TRBV28	.	TRBJ2-2	CASSSTGRNTGELFF
.	TRBV19	.	TRBJ1-5	CASSLVDSLNQPQHF
.	TRBV6-1	TRBD1	TRBJ1-5	CASSEGTGLPAQHF
.	TRBV27	.	TRBJ2-2	CASSLGRRTGELFF
.	TRBV7-2	.	TRBJ1-1	CASSFLGANTEAFF
.	TRBV18	.	TRBJ1-1	CASSPIGGLNTEAFF
once	TRBV7-2	.	TRBJ1-4	CASSPFYATNEKLFF
.	TRBV6-1	TRBD2	TRBJ2-7	CASTTTSGPYEQYF
.	TRBV2	.	TRBJ2-5	CASRDSFEYF
.	TRBV5-1	TRBD1	TRBJ2-7	CASSNQGALNEQYF
few	TRBV18	.	TRBJ1-3	CASSPSAFSGNTIYF
once	TRBV5-4	.	TRBJ1-3	CASSPLRRAGDTIYF
once	TRBV6-6	TRBD1	TRBJ1-4	CASSRDRGTNEKLFF
.	TRBV19	.	TRBJ1-3	CASSTRGWTSSGNTIYF
.	TRBV7-2	TRBD2	TRBJ2-3	CASSPRTSRRGDTQYF
.	TRBV30	.	TRBJ2-7	CAFATFPYEQYF
.	TRBV19	.	TRBJ1-5	CASSTQPGQPQHF
.	TRBV30	TRBD2	TRBJ2-1	CASRGGRASYNEQFF
.	TRBV19	.	TRBJ1-1	CASSIGVGTRNTEAFF
.	TRBV11-2	TRBD2	TRBJ2-1	CASSPQLLAGGFF
.	TRBV7-2	.	TRBJ2-7	CASSSPSNSYEQYF
.	TRBV5-1	TRBD1	TRBJ1-4	CASSFGGQGATNEKLFF
.	TRBV6-5	.	TRBJ2-3	CASSYSRRTDTQYF